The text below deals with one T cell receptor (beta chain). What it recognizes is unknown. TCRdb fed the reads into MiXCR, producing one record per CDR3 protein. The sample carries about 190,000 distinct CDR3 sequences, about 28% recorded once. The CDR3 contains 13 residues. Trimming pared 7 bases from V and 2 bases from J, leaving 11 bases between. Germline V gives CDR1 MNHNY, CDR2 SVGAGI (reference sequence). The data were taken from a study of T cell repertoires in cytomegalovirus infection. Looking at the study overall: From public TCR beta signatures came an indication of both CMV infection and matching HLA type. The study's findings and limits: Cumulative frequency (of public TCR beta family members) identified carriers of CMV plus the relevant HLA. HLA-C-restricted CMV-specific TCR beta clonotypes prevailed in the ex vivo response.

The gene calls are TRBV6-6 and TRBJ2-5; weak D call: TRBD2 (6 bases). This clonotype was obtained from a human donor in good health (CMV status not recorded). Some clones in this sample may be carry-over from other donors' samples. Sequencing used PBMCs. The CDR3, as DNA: TGTGCCAGCATAACTGGGACTCAAGAGACCCAGTACTTC. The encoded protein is CASITGTQETQYF.